These 15 T cell receptor beta chains originate from one sample sequenced in a study of blood T cell repertoires in COVID-19. Sequencing used immunoSEQ multiplex PCR; TCRdb keeps in-frame clones, though not all of them. Found here are fewer than 250,000 clones, 75% to 90% of them singletons; the top ten hold roughly 2.6%. The source material was peripheral blood. Receptor source: a young man with COVID-19, enrolled during active disease.

V and J are TRBV10-3 and TRBJ2-1, with 9 positions matching TRBD2. Per the germline V gene, CDR1 is ENHRY and CDR2 is SYGVKD. The CDR3 sequence is 12 residues long. The ends lost 6 bases at V and 6 bases at J; junction bases unmatched: 0. The CDR3 is CAIRREGNEQFF. In DNA, the CDR3 is TGTGCCATCAGGCGGGAGGGCAATGAGCAGTTCTTC.

The V gene is TRBV28, the J gene TRBJ1-1; tentative D call: TRBD1 (5 bases). Trimming stripped 4 bases from V and 4 bases from J, with 16 bases between. Germline assignment: CDR1 MDHEN and CDR2 SYDVKM. CDR3 length: 15 residues. Written as DNA, the CDR3 is TGTGCCAGCAGTTGGGCCCCGGGACTAGCCACTGAAGCTTTCTTT. It specifies CASSWAPGLATEAFF. The full variable domain, completed using reference TRBV28 and TRBJ1-1, is DVKVTQSSRYLVKRTGEKVFLECVQDMDHENMFWYRQDPGLGLRLIYFSYDVKMKEKGDIPEGYSVSREKKERFSLILESASTNQTSMYLCASSWAPGLATEAFFGQGTRLTVV.

The rearrangement links TRBV6-1 to TRBJ2-1, with D possibly being TRBD1 (6 bases). Germline V gene data show CDR1 as MNHNS and CDR2 as SASEGT. The CDR3 has 14 residues. V lost 2 bases, J lost 7 bases, and 12 bases lay in between. The CDR3 DNA reads as TGTGCCAGCAGTGAATCGGCCAGGGGAAATGAGCAGTTCTTC. Translation gives CASSESARGNEQFF.

V gene TRBV6-5 combines with J gene TRBJ2-6; D is possibly TRBD1 (5 bases). CDR1 and CDR2 from the germline V gene are MNHEY and SVGAGI. There are 15 residues in the CDR3. V gave up 8 bases and J gave up 0 bases, with 11 bases separating them. This CDR3 reads CASWTPSSGANVLTF. CDR3 coding DNA: TGTGCCAGCTGGACACCAAGCTCTGGGGCCAACGTCCTGACTTTC.

V is TRBV24-1 and J is TRBJ2-5; TRBD1 matches at 8 bases. CDR1 is KGHDR, CDR2 SFDVKD, per germline. The CDR3 extends over 13 amino acids. V trimming: 9 bases; J trimming: 1 base; junction bases outside the gene matches: 3. The CDR3 here is CATSGTGQETQYF. Here the CDR3 DNA reads TGTGCCACCTCCGGGACAGGCCAAGAGACCCAGTACTTC.

V and J are TRBV7-8 and TRBJ1-6, with D unresolved. The CDR3 sequence is 17 residues long. The V gene lost 5 bases and the J gene lost 9 bases, with 23 bases spanning the gap. Germline CDR1 is SGHVS and CDR2 is FQNEAQ. This CDR3 is CASSLPSSASGGSPLHF. The DNA for the CDR3 is TGTGCCAGCAGCCTACCTAGTTCGGCGTCTGGAGGTTCACCCCTCCACTTT. Complete variable domain (other parts from reference TRBV7-8 and TRBJ1-6): GAGVSQSPRYKVAKRGQDVALRCDPISGHVSLFWYQQALGQGPEFLTYFQNEAQLDKSGLPSDRFFAERPEGSVSTLKIQRTQQEDSAVYLCASSLPSSASGGSPLHFGNGTRLTVT.

The rearrangement links TRBV18 to TRBJ2-1; unclear D gene. Germline V gene lookup returns CDR1 KGHSH and CDR2 LQKENI. The V end lost 2 bases, the J end lost 3 bases, and 8 bases lay between the germline ends. The CDR3 extends over 14 amino acids. Written as DNA, the CDR3 is TGTGCCAGCTCACCAGGGCCCAGCTACAATGAGCAGTTCTTC. Its translation is CASSPGPSYNEQFF.

The genes are TRBV25-1 and TRBJ1-2; unclear D gene. This CDR3 has 12 amino acids. Germline values: CDR1 MGHDK, CDR2 SYGVNS. The V gene lost 9 bases and the J gene lost 0 bases, with 8 bases spanning the gap. CDR3 protein: CARALSNYGYTF. CDR3 bases: TGTGCCAGGGCCCTTTCTAACTATGGCTACACCTTC.

J is TRBJ1-5 and V is TRBV6-5, with D maybe TRBD1 (6 bases). CDR3 length: 14 residues. V was shortened by 5 bases and J by 3 bases, with 11 bases between the two germline ends. Germline V CDR1 and CDR2: MNHEY, SVGAGI. CDR3 sequence reads: CASSRTVHNQPQHF. The DNA for the CDR3 is TGTGCCAGCAGTAGGACAGTTCACAATCAGCCCCAGCATTTT.

This clone is a singleton in its sample. The rearrangement uses TRBV27 and TRBJ2-5, with a tentative D call TRBD1 (5 bases). Germline loops: CDR1 MNHEY, CDR2 SMNVEV (reference sequence). This CDR3 has 15 amino acids. Trimming cost V 5 bases and J 6 bases, with 19 bases left between them. As DNA, the CDR3 is TGTGCCAGCAGTAACTTAACCACAGGCTGGAAGACCCAGTACTTC. This encodes CASSNLTTGWKTQYF.

The rearrangement joins TRBV28 to TRBJ2-7; 9 positions match TRBD1. CDR3 length equals 15 residues. V lost 4 bases, J lost 3 bases, and 7 bases stayed unmatched. The V gene's germline CDR1 is MDHEN and CDR2 SYDVKM. The CDR3 DNA sequence: TGTGCCAGCAGTTCGATCGGGACAGGGATCTACGAGCAGTACTTC. Translation: CASSSIGTGIYEQYF.

The chain employs TRBV30 and TRBJ2-1; TRBD2 matches 8 bases. V lost 2 bases, J lost 8 bases, and 8 bases stayed unmatched. The CDR3 sequence is 14 residues long. The germline V gene has CDR1 GTSNPN and CDR2 SVGIG (reference sequence). CDR3 nucleotides: TGTGCCTGGAGTAGAATAGCGGGATTTGATGAGCAGTTCTTC. The encoded protein is CAWSRIAGFDEQFF.

This clone was recorded only once. The V gene is TRBV5-4, the J gene TRBJ1-6; 10 bases map to TRBD1. The CDR3 length is 17 residues. V trimming: 4 bases; J trimming: 5 bases; junction bases outside the gene matches: 9. Germline V lookup: CDR1 SGHNT, CDR2 YYREEE (reference sequence). CDR3 in amino acids: CASSARQGAFNNSPLHF. DNA of the CDR3: TGTGCCAGCAGCGCCCGACAGGGGGCTTTTAATAATTCACCCCTCCACTTT.

The CDR3 region is CASSKGQRSYNEQFF. For the CDR3, the DNA is TGTGCCAGCAGCAAAGGACAGCGCTCCTACAATGAGCAGTTCTTC. This chain links TRBV7-6 with TRBJ2-1; TRBD1 is a possible D gene (6 bases). Trimming shortened V by 5 bases and J by 0 bases, and 11 bases separated the two germline ends. CDR3 length equals 15 residues. Germline lookup yields CDR1 SGHVS and CDR2 FNYEAQ.

Only one count was recorded for this clone. V is TRBV12-3 or TRBV12-4 and J is TRBJ2-7; D unresolved. The J call is in doubt because the DNA end fits TRBJ2-1 better. The CDR3 totals 12 residues. CDR3 sequence: CASSFDLGEQFF. The CDR3 DNA follows: TGTGCCAGCAGTTTCGACCTCGGGGAGCAGTTCTTC.